This record looks at one T cell receptor (beta chain) sequence and its context. The data stem from a study of blood T cell repertoires in COVID-19. CDR1 and CDR2 from the germline V gene are LGHDT and YNNKEL (reference sequence). This CDR3 spans 13 amino acids. V dropped 7 bases and J dropped 8; count of bases not matched to a gene: 5. This table comes from immunoSEQ multiplex PCR, and its TCRdb copy is limited to in-frame clones, with some not included. Of 95,000 to 110,000 clones listed, around 82% are singletons. The material sequenced was peripheral blood. The V gene is TRBV3-1 (or the pseudogene TRBV3-2), the J gene TRBJ1-6, with TRBD1 matching 7 bases. The TCR was taken from a human donor in a cohort sampled during active or convalescent COVID-19. The CDR3 coding sequence is TGTGCCAGCACCCCAGGGGGTGATTCACCCCTCCACTTT. As protein: CASTPGGDSPLHF.